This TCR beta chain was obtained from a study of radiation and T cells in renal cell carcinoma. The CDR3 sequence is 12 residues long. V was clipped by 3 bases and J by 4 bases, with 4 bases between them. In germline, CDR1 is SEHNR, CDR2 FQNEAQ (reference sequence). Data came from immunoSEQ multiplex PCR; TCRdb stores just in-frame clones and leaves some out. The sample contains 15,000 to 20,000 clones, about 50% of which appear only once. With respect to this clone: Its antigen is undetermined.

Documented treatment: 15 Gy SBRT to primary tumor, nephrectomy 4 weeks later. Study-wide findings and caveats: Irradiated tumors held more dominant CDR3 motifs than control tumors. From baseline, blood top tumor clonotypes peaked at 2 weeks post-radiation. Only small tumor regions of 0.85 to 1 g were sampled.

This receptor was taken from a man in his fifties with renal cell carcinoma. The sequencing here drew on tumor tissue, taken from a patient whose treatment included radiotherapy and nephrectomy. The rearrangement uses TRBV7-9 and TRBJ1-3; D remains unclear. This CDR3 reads CASSFLGNTIYF. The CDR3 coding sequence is TGTGCCAGCAGCTTCTTGGGAAACACCATATATTTT.